The T cell receptor (beta chain) described here comes from a study of blood T cells in healthy people across ages. Details on this clonotype: The antigen is unknown.

A J-beta primer mix and a sample-barcoded 5' primer were used in a second PCR of roughly 7 to 12 cycles. TCRdb used MiXCR to reprocess the 5' RACE reads, holding one entry per CDR3 protein. The data contain 1.5 million or so distinct CDR3 sequences, roughly 43% of them singletons. Study observations and caveats: Long-lived donors had more naive CD4+ cells and higher diversity than aged donors. A roughly linear fall in TCR beta diversity per million T cells was seen with increasing age. Correlation between TCR beta diversity and naive T cell percentage was strong.

This CDR3 spans 12 amino acids. Trimming removed 4 bases at V and 9 bases at J, with 12 bases between. The germline V gene encodes CDR1 SGHRS and CDR2 YFSETQ. Collection of 9.5 to 10 milliliters of peripheral blood was performed for each donor. The chain links TRBV5-1 to TRBJ2-3, with D possibly matching TRBD2 (5 bases). Sample: blood. The TCR was taken from a woman aged 18-30 years in good health. The CDR3 bases are TGCGCCAGCAGCCCGGACTCCACCACGCAGTATTTT. Encoded protein: CASSPDSTTQYF. Combining the CDR3 with reference TRBV5-1 and TRBJ2-3 gives the whole variable domain KAGVTQTPRYLIKTRGQQVTLSCSPISGHRSVSWYQQTPGQGLQFLFEYFSETQRNKGNFPGRFSGRQFSNSRSEMNVSTLELGDSALYLCASSPDSTTQYFGPGTRLTVL.